This T cell receptor beta chain was sequenced for a study of cytomegalovirus exposure and HLA in healthy donors. Study background: Earlier sequencing of about 179 million T cells yielded nearly 120 million unique TCR beta sequences. General study points: TCR beta sequences numbering fewer than 20,000 were associated with HLA alleles at 0.05 false discovery rate in a later analysis. In an earlier analysis, about 87% or about 30%: the productive usage of most TCR beta V segments.

With respect to this clone: Its matching antigen is unknown.

V gave up 2 bases and J gave up 4 bases; unmatched junction bases: 4. The CDR3 sequence is 15 residues long. Germline-derived CDR1 and CDR2 are LGHNA and YNFKEQ. Researchers ran the PCR with 60 Vbeta and 13 Jbeta primers. Repertoires were generated with immunoSEQ multiplex PCR, while TCRdb's copy carries only in-frame clones and drops some. The table has around 150,000 clones, roughly three quarters seen once. The receptor's source is a young man in good health and CMV-seronegative. The chain recombines TRBV4-2 with TRBJ2-7; 11 positions match TRBD2. Sequencing was performed on PBMCs. CDR3 DNA: TGTGCCAGCAGCCAACGGACTAGCGGGCTTTACGAGCAGTACTTC. Its protein is CASSQRTSGLYEQYF.